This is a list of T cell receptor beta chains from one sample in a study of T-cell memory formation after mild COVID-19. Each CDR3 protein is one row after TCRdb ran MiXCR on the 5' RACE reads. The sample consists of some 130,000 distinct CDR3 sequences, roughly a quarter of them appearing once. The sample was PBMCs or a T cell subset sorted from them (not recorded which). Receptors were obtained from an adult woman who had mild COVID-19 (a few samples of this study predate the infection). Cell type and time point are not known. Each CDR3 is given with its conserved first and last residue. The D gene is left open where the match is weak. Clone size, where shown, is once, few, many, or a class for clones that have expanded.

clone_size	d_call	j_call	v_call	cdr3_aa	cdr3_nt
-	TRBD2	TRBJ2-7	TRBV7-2	CASSPRLAGGRLEQYF	TGTGCCAGCAGCCCGAGGCTAGCGGGAGGAAGGCTCGAGCAGTACTTC
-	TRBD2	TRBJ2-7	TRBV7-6	CASSRSGGAYEQYF	TGTGCCAGCAGCCGTAGCGGGGGGGCGTACGAGCAGTACTTC
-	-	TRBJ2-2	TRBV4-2	CASSQEEGLKTGELFF	TGTGCCAGCAGCCAAGAGGAAGGACTCAAAACCGGGGAGCTGTTTTTT
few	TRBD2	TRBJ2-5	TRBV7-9	CASSSGQLAGVEETQYF	TGTGCCAGCAGCTCAGGTCAACTAGCGGGGGTGGAAGAGACCCAGTACTTC
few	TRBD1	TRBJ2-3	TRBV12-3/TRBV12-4	CASSALDRGSTDTQYF	TGTGCCAGCAGTGCCTTGGACAGGGGTAGCACAGATACGCAGTATTTT
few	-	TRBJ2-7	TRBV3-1	CASSETQVPYEQYF	TGTGCCAGCAGCGAAACACAGGTCCCCTACGAGCAGTACTTC
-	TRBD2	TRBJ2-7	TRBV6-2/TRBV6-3	CASSHSGSGTYEQYF	TGTGCCAGCAGCCATAGCGGGAGCGGGACCTACGAGCAGTACTTC
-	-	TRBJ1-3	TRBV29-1	CSVEDSGNTIYF	TGCAGCGTTGAGGACTCTGGAAACACCATATATTTT
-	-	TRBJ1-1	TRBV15	CATSRERTGHTEAFF	TGTGCCACCAGCAGAGAAAGGACGGGACACACTGAAGCTTTCTTT
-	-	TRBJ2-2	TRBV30	CAWSVEGAGELFF	TGTGCCTGGAGTGTAGAAGGCGCCGGGGAGCTGTTTTTT
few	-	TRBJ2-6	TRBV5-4	CASSFGAGSGANVLTF	TGTGCCAGCAGCTTTGGGGCAGGGAGTGGGGCCAACGTCCTGACTTTC
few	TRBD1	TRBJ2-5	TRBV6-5	CASRGPGQGEETQYF	TGTGCCAGCAGGGGACCGGGACAGGGGGAAGAGACCCAGTACTTC
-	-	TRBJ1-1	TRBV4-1	CASSQVPPQTGAFF	TGCGCCAGCAGCCAAGTTCCCCCGCAGACAGGAGCTTTCTTT
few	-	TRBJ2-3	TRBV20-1	CSARDRIAPGGTDTQYF	TGCAGTGCTAGAGATCGGATAGCCCCGGGAGGCACAGATACGCAGTATTTT
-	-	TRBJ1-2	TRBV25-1	CASSELLEGGPAYGYTF	TGTGCCAGCAGTGAACTACTTGAAGGGGGACCTGCTTATGGCTACACCTTC
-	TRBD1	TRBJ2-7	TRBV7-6	CASSTGTGSYEQYF	TGTGCCAGCAGCACCGGGACAGGCTCCTACGAGCAGTACTTC
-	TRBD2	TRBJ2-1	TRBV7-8	CASSPAGLVSGGDNEQFF	TGTGCCAGCAGCCCAGCGGGTTTGGTGAGCGGGGGGGACAATGAGCAGTTCTTC
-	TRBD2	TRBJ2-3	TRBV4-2	CASSQLGLAGEERPDTQYF	TGTGCCAGCAGCCAACTGGGACTAGCGGGAGAGGAGCGTCCAGATACGCAGTATTTT
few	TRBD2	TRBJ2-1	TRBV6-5	CASSHHPGLADNEQFF	TGTGCCAGCAGCCACCATCCGGGACTAGCGGACAATGAGCAGTTCTTC
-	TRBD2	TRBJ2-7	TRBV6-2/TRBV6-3	CASIDGRLAGAYEQYF	TGTGCCAGCATCGACGGGCGGCTAGCGGGAGCCTACGAGCAGTACTTC
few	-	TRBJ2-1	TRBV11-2	CASSSEVGMVQFF	TGTGCCAGCAGCTCCGAAGTAGGCATGGTGCAGTTCTTC
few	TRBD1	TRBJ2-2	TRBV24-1	CATSDLQGTMNTGELFF	TGTGCCACCAGTGATCTACAGGGGACGATGAACACCGGGGAGCTGTTTTTT
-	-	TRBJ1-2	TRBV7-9	CASSLGQIPTYGYTF	TGTGCCAGCAGCTTAGGACAGATCCCTACCTATGGCTACACCTTC
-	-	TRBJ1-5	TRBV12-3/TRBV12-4	CASKGDFGNQPQHF	TGTGCCAGCAAGGGGGATTTCGGAAATCAGCCCCAGCATTTT
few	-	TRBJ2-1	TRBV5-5	CASSSQGTEQFF	TGTGCCAGCAGCTCCCAGGGGACTGAGCAGTTCTTC
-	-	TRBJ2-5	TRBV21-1	CASVCRTEETQYF	TGTGCCAGCGTTTGTAGGACAGAAGAGACCCAGTACTTC
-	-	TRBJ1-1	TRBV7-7	CASSLRHDTEAFF	TGTGCCAGCAGTTTGAGACATGACACTGAAGCTTTCTTT
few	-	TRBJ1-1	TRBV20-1	CSARESGWVEAFF	TGCAGTGCTAGAGAATCTGGCTGGGTTGAAGCTTTCTTT
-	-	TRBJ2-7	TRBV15	CATSTPGAPSYEQYF	TGTGCCACCAGCACCCCAGGGGCTCCCTCCTACGAGCAGTACTTC
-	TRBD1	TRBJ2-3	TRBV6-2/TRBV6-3	CASRTGGRDTDTQYF	TGTGCCAGCAGGACAGGGGGCAGGGACACAGATACGCAGTATTTT
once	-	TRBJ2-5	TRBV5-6	CASSSGSWGTETQYF	TGTGCCAGCAGCTCCGGGTCTTGGGGAACGGAGACCCAGTACTTC
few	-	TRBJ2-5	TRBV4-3	CASSQDRDSQETQYF	TGCGCCAGCAGCCAAGATAGGGATAGTCAAGAGACCCAGTACTTC
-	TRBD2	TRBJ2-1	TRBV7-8	CASSLGGGRSYNEQFF	TGTGCCAGCAGCTTAGGCGGCGGGAGGTCCTACAATGAGCAGTTCTTC
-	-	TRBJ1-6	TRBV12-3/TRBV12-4	CASSLAQAVISPLHF	TGTGCCAGCAGTTTAGCACAAGCTGTAATTTCACCCCTCCACTTT
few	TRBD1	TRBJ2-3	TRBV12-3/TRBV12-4	CASSSGTGRTDTQYF	TGTGCCAGCAGTTCTGGGACAGGGAGGACAGATACGCAGTATTTT
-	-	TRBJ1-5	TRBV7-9	CASPKGNQPQHF	TGTGCCAGTCCGAAGGGGAATCAGCCCCAGCATTTT
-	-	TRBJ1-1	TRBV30	CAWSVYPSTEAFF	TGTGCCTGGAGTGTATATCCCTCCACTGAAGCTTTCTTT
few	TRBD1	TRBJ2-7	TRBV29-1	CSAWTGGSYEQYF	TGCAGCGCATGGACAGGGGGCTCCTACGAGCAGTACTTC
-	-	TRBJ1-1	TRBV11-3	CASSPGDGRPMNTEAFF	TGTGCCAGCAGCCCGGGGGACGGACGACCCATGAACACTGAAGCTTTCTTT
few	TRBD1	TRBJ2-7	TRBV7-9	CASSPDRGEQYF	TGTGCCAGCAGCCCGGACAGGGGCGAGCAGTACTTC
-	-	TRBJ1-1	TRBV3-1	CASSQEGFGVNTEAFF	TGTGCCAGCAGCCAAGAAGGGTTTGGTGTGAACACTGAAGCTTTCTTT
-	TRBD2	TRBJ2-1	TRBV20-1	CSARDGIGLAGGSYNEQFF	TGCAGTGCTAGAGACGGCATCGGACTAGCGGGGGGCTCCTACAATGAGCAGTTCTTC
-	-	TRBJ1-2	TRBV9	CASSVEEGNDGYTF	TGTGCCAGCAGCGTAGAGGAGGGAAACGATGGCTACACCTTC
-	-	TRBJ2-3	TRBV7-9	CASSQDTQYF	TGTGCCAGCAGCCAAGATACGCAGTATTTT
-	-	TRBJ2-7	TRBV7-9	CASSSVPGAFDEQYF	TGTGCCAGCAGCTCCGTGCCTGGGGCGTTCGACGAGCAGTACTTC
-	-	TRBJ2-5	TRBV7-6	CASSPQETQYF	TGTGCCAGCAGCCCCCAAGAGACCCAGTACTTC
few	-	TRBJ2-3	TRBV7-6	CASSLVARETDTQYF	TGTGCCAGCAGCTTAGTTGCGAGAGAGACAGATACGCAGTATTTT
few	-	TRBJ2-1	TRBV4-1	CASSQVAQTNEQFF	TGCGCCAGCAGCCAAGTAGCCCAGACTAATGAGCAGTTCTTC
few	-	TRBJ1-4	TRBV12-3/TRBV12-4	CASSLWDVNEKLFF	TGTGCCAGCAGTTTATGGGACGTAAATGAAAAACTGTTTTTT